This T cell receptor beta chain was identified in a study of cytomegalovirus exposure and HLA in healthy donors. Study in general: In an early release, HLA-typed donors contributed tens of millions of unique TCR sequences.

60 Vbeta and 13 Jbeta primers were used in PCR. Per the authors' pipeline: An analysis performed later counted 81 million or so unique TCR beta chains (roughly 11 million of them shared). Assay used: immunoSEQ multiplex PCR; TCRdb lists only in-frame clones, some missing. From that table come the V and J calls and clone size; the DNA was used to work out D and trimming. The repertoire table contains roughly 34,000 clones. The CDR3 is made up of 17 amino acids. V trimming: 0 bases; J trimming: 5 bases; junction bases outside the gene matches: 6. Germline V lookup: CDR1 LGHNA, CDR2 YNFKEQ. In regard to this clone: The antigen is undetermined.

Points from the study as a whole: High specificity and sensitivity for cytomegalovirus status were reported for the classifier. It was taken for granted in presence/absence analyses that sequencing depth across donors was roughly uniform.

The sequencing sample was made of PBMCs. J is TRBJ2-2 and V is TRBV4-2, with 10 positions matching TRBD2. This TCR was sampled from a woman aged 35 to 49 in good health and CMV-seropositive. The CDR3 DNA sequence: TGTGCCAGCAGCCAAGATCGATCTAGCGGGAGTACCGGGGAGCTGTTTTTT. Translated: CASSQDRSSGSTGELFF.